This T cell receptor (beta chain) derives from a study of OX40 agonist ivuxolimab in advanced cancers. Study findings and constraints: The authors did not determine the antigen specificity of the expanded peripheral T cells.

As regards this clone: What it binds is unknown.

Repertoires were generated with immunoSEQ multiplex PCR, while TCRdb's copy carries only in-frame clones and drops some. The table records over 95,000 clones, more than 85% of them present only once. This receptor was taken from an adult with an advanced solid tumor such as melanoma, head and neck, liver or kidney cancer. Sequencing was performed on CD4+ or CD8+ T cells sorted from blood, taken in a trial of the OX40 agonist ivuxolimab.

The DNA of the CDR3 is TGTGCCAGCAGTTCGTGGGGGGCCAACGTCCTGACTTTC. Translation gives CASSSWGANVLTF. The chain couples TRBV28 to TRBJ2-6; D is unresolved. Trimming removed 4 bases from V and 4 bases from J, with 5 bases in between. Germline CDR1 and CDR2: MDHEN and SYDVKM. The CDR3 is 13 residues long.